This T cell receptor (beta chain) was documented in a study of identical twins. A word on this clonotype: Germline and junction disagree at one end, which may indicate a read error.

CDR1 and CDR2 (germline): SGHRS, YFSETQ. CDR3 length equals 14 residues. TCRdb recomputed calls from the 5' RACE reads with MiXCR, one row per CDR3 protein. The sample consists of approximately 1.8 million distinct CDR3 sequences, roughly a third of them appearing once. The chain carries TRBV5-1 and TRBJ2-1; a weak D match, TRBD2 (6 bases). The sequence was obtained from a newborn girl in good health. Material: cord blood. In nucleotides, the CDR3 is TGCGCCAGCAGCGCCCGGGGGAACTACATTGAGCAGTTCTTC. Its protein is CASSARGNYIEQFF.